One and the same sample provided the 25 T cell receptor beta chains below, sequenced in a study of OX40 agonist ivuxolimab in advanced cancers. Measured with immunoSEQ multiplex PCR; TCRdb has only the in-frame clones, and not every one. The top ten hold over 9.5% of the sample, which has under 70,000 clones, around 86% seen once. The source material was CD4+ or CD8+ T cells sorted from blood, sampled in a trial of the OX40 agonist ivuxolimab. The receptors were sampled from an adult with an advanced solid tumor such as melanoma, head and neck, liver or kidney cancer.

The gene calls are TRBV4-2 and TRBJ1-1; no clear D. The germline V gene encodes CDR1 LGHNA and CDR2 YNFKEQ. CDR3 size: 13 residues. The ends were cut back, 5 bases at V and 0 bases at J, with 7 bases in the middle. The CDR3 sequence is CASSAALNTEAFF. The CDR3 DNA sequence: TGTGCCAGCAGCGCTGCACTGAACACTGAAGCTTTCTTT.

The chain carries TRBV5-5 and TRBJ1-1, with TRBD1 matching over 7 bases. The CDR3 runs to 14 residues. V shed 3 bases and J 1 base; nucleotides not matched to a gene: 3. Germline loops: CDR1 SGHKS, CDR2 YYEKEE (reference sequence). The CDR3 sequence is CASSSGQTNTEAFF. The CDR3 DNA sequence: TGTGCCAGCAGCTCGGGACAGACGAACACTGAAGCTTTCTTT.

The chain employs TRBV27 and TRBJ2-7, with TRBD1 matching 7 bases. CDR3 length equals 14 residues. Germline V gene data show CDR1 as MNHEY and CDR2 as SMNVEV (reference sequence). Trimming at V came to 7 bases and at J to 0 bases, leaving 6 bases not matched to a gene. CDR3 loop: CASNPTGTSYEQYF. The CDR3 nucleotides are TGTGCCAGCAACCCGACAGGGACCTCCTACGAGCAGTACTTC.

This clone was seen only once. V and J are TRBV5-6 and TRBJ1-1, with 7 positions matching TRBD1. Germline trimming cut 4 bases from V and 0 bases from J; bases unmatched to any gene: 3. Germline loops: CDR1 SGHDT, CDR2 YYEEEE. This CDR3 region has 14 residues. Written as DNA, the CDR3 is TGTGCCAGCAGCAGGGGGCCTATGAACACTGAAGCTTTCTTT. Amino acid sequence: CASSRGPMNTEAFF.

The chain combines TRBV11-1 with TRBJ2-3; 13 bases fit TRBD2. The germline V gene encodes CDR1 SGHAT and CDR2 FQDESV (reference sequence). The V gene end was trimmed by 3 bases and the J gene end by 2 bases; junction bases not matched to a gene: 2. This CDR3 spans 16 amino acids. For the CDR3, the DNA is TGTGCCAGCAGCTTTGGGACTAGCGGGGTCACAGATACGCAGTATTTT. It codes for CASSFGTSGVTDTQYF.

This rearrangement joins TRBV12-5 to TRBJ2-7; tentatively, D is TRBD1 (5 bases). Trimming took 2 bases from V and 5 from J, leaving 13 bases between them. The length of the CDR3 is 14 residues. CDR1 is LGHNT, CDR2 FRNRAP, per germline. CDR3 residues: CASGLTRVKDEQYF. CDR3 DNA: TGTGCTAGTGGTTTGACCAGGGTAAAGGACGAGCAGTACTTC.

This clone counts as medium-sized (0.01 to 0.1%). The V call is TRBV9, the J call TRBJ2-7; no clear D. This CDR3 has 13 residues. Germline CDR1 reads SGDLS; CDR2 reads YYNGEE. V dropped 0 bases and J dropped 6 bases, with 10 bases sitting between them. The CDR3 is CASSVGASGEQYF. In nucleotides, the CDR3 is TGTGCCAGCAGCGTAGGGGCTAGTGGCGAGCAGTACTTC.

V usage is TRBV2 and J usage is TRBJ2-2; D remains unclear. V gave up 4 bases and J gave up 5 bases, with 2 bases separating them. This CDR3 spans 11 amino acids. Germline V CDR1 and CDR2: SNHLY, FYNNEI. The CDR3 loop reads CASSGTGELFF. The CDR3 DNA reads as TGTGCCAGCAGTGGTACCGGGGAGCTGTTTTTT.

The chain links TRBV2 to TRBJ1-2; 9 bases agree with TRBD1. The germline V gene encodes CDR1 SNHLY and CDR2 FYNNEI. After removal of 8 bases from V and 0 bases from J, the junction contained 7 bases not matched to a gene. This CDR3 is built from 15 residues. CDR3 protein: CASQTGGSSNYGYTF. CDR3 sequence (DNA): TGTGCCAGCCAGACAGGGGGGTCTTCTAACTATGGCTACACCTTC.

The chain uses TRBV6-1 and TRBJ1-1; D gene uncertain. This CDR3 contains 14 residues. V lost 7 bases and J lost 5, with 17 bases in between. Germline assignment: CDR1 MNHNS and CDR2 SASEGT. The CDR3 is CASTSGVIPTEAFF. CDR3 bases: TGTGCCAGCACCTCCGGGGTCATCCCGACTGAAGCTTTCTTT.

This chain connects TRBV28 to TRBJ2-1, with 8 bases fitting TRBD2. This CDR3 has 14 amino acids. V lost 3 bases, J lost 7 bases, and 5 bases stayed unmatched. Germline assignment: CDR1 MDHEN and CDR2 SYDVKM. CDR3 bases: TGTGCCAGCAGTTTTGCGGGGGGCCTGAATGAGCAGTTCTTC. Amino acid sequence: CASSFAGGLNEQFF.

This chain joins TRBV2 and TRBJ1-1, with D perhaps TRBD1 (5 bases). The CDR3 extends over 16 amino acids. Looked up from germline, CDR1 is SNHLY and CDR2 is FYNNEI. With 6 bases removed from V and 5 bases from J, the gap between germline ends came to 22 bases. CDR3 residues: CASSGFKLGRKTEAFF. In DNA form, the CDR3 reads TGTGCCAGCAGCGGATTTAAGTTGGGGCGAAAGACTGAAGCTTTCTTT. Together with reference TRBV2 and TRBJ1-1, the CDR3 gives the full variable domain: EPEVTQTPSHQVTQMGQEVILRCVPISNHLYFYWYRQILGQKVEFLVSFYNNEISEKSEIFDDQFSVERPDGSNFTLKIRSTKLEDSAMYFCASSGFKLGRKTEAFFGQGTRLTVV.

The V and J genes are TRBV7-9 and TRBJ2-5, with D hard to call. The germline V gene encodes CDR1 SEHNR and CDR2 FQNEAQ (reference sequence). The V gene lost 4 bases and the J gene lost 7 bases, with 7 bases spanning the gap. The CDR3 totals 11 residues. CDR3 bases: TGTGCCAGCAGCTCGATGCCGACCCAGTACTTC. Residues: CASSSMPTQYF.

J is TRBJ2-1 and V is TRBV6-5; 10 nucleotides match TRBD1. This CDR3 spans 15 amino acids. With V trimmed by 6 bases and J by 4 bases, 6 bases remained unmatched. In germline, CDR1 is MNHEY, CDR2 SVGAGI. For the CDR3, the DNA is TGTGCCAGCAGGACCGGGACAGGGGTATACAATGAGCAGTTCTTC. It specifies CASRTGTGVYNEQFF.

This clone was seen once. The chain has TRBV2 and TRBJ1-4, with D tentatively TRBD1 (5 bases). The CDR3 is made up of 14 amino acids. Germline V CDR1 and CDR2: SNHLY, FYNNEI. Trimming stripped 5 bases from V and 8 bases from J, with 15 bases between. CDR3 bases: TGTGCCAGCAGTTATGATCCGACAGTGGAAAAACTGTTTTTT. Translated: CASSYDPTVEKLFF.

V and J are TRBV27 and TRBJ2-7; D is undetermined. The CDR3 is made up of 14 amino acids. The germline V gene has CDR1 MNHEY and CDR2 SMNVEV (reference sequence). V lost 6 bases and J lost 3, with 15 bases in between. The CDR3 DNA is TGTGCCAGCAGCCCGAAGTCAGGAGTCTACGAGCAGTACTTC. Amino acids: CASSPKSGVYEQYF.

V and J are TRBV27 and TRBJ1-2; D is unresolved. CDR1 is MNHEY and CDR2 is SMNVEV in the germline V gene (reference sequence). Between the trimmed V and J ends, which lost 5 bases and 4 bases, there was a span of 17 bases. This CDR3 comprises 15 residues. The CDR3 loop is CASSTAALGAYGYTF. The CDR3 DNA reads TGTGCCAGCAGTACTGCAGCACTGGGAGCCTATGGCTACACCTTC.

CDR3 sequence (DNA): TGCGCCAGCAGCCAAACAGGGAATCAGCCCCAGCATTTT. This codes for CASSQTGNQPQHF. This chain links TRBV4-1 with TRBJ1-5, with a possible D match to TRBD1 (6 bases). The CDR3 is 13 amino acids. The V gene lost 2 bases and the J gene lost 4 bases, with 6 bases spanning the gap. Germline lookup yields CDR1 MGHRA and CDR2 YSYEKL.

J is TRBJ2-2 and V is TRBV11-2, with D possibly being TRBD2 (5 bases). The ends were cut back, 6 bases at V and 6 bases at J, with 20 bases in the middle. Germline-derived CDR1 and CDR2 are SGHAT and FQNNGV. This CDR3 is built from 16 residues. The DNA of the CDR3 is TGTGCCAGCAGTTCACTAGTGATAATGGGCGCCGGGGAGCTGTTTTTT. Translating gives CASSSLVIMGAGELFF. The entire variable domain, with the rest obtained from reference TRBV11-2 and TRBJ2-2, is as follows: EAGVAQSPRYKIIEKRQSVAFWCNPISGHATLYWYQQILGQGPKLLIQFQNNGVVDDSQLPKDRFSAERLKGVDSTLKIQPAKLEDSAVYLCASSSLVIMGAGELFFGEGSRLTVL.

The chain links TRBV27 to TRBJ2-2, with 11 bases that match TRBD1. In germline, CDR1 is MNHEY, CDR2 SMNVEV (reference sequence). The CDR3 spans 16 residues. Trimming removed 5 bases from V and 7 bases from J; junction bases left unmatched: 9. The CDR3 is CASSPPDRGPNGELFF. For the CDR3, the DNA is TGTGCCAGCAGTCCTCCGGACAGGGGGCCGAACGGGGAGCTGTTTTTT.

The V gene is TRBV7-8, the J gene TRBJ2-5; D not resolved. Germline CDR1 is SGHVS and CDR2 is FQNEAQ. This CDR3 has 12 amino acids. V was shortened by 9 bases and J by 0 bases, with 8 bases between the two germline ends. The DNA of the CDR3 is TGTGCCAGTTTGGGGTACCAAGAGACCCAGTACTTC. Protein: CASLGYQETQYF.

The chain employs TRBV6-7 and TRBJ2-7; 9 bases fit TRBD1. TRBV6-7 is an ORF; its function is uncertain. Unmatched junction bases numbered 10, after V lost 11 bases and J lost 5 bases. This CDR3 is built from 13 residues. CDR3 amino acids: CARSGTGFHEQYF. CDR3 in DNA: TGTGCCCGATCGGGGACAGGGTTCCACGAGCAGTACTTC.

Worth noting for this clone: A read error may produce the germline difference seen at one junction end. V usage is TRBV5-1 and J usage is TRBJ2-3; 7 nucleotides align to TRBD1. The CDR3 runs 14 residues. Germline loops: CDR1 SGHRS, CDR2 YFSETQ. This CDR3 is CASNLRGGADTQYF. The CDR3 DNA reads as TGCGCCAGCAACTTGAGAGGGGGCGCAGATACGCAGTATTTT.

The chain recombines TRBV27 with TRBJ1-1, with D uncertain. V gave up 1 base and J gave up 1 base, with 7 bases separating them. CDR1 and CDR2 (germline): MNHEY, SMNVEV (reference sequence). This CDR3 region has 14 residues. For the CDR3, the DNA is TGTGCCAGCAGTTTATTCCCGGGGAACACTGAAGCTTTCTTT. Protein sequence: CASSLFPGNTEAFF.

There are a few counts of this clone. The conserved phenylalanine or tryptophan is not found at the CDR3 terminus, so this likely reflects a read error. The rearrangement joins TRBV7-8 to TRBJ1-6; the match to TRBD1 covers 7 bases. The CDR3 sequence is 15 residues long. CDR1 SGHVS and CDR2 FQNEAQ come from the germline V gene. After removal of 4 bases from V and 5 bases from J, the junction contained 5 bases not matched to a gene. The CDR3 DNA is TGTGCCAGCAGCTCTACAAGGGGGCATAATTCACCCCTCCACCTT. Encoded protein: CASSSTRGHNSPLHL.